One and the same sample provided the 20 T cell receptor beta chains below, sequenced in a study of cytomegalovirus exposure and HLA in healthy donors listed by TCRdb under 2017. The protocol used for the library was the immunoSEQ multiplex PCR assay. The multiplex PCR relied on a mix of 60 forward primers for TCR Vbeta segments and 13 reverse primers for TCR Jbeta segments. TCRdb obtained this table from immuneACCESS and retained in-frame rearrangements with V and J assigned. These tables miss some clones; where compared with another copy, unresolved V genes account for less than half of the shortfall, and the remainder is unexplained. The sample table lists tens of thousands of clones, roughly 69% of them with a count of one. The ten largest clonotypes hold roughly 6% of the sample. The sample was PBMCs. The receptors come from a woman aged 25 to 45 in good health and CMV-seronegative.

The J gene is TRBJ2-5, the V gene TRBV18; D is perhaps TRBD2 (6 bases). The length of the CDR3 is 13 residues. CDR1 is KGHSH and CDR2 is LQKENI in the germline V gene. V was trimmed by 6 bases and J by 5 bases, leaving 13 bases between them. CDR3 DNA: TGTGCCAGCTCCGAGGGAGGCGGGGAGACCCAGTACTTC. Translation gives CASSEGGGETQYF.

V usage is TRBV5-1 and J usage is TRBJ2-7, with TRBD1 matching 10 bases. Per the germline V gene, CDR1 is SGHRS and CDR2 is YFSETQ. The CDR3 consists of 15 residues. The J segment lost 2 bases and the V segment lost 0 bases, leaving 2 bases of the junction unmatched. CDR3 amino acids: CASSLEGQGPYEQYF. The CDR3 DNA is TGCGCCAGCAGCTTGGAGGGACAGGGGCCCTACGAGCAGTACTTC.

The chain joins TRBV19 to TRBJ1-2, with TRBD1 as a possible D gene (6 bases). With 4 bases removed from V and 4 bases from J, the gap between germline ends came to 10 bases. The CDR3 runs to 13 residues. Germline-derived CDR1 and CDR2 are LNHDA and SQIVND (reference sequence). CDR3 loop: CASSTGAIYGYTF. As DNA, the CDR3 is TGTGCCAGTAGTACAGGGGCGATCTATGGCTACACCTTC.

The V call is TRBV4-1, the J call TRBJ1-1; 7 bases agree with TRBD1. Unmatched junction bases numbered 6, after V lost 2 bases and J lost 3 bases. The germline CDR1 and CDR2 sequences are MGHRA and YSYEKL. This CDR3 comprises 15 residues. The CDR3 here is CASSQTTGVHTEAFF. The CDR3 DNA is TGCGCCAGCAGCCAAACCACAGGGGTCCACACTGAAGCTTTCTTT.

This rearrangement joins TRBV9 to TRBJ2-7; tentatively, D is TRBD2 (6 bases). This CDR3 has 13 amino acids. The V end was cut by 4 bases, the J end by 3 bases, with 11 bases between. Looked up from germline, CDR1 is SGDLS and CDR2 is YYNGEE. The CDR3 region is CASSLGLHYEQYF. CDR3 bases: TGTGCCAGCAGCCTTGGACTACACTACGAGCAGTACTTC.

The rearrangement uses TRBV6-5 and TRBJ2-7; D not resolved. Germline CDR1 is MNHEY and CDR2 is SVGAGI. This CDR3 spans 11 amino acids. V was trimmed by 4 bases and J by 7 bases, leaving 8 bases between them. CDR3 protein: CASSSYFEQYF. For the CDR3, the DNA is TGTGCCAGCAGTTCCTACTTTGAGCAGTACTTC.

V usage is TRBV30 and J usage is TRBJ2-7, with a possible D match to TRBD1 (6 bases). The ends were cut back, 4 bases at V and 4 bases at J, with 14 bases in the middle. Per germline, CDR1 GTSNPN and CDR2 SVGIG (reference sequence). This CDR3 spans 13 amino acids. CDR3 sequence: CAWTRGTEYEQYF. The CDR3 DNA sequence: TGTGCCTGGACCAGGGGAACTGAATACGAGCAGTACTTC.

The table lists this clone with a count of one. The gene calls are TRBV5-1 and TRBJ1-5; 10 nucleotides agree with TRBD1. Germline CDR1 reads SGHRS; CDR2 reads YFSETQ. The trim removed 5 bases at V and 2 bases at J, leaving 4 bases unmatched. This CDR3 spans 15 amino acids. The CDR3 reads CASSFGTGGNQPQHF. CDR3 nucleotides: TGCGCCAGCAGTTTCGGGACAGGGGGCAATCAGCCCCAGCATTTT.

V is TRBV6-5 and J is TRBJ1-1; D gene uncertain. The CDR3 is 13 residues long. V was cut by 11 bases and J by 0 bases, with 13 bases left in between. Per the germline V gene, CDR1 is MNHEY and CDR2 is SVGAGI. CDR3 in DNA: TGTGCCTCCGCCCGGGATCTGAACACTGAAGCTTTCTTT. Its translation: CASARDLNTEAFF.

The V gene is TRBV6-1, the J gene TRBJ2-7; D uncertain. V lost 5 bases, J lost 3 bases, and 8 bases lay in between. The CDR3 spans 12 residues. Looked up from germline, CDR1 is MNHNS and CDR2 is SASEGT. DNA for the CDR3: TGTGCCAGCAGTAACAGACACTACGAGCAGTACTTC. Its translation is CASSNRHYEQYF.

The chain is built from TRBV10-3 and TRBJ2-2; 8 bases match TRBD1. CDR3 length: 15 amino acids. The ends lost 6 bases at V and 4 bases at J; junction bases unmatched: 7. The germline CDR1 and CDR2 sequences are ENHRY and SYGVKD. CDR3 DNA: TGTGCCATCAGATCAGGGGGCGCGGGCACCGGGGAGCTGTTTTTT. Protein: CAIRSGGAGTGELFF.

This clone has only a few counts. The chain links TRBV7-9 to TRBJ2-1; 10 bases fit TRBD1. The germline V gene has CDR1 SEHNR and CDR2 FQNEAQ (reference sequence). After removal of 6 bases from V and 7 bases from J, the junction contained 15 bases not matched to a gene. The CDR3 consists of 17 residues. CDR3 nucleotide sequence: TGTGCCAGCAGATCATCTCAGACAGGGACAGGGGTTAATGAGCAGTTCTTC. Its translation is CASRSSQTGTGVNEQFF.

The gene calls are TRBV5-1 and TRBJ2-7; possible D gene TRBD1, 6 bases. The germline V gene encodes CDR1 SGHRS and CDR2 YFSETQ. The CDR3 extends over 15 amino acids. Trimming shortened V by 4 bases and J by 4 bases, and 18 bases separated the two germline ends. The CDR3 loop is CASSLETGGGYEQYF. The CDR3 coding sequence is TGCGCCAGCAGCCTAGAGACAGGTGGGGGTTACGAGCAGTACTTC.

In nucleotides, the CDR3 is TGTGCCATCAGTGAGTCTGGGCTGTCGGTTGAGCAGTACTTC. This translates into CAISESGLSVEQYF. This chain connects TRBV10-3 to TRBJ2-7; no clear D. Trimming removed 0 bases from V and 7 bases from J, with 13 bases in between. The CDR3 length is 14 residues. CDR1 ENHRY and CDR2 SYGVKD come from the germline V gene.

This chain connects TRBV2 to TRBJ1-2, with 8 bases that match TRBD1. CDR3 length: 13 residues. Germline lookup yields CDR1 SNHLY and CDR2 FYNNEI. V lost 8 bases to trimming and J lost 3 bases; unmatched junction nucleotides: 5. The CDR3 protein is CASWAGGYYGYTF. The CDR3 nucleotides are TGTGCCAGCTGGGCAGGGGGCTACTATGGCTACACCTTC.

CDR3 sequence (DNA): TGCGCCAGCAGCGTCTACCGCGATGGCACAGATACGCAGTATTTT. This translates into CASSVYRDGTDTQYF. J is TRBJ2-3 and V is TRBV5-1; D gene uncertain. The CDR3 spans 15 residues. V was trimmed by 4 bases and J by 1 base, leaving 13 bases between them. Germline V gives CDR1 SGHRS, CDR2 YFSETQ.

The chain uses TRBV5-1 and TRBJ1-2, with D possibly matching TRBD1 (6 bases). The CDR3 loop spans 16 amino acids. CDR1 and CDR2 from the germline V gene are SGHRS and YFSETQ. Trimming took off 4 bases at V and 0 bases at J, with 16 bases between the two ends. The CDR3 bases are TGCGCCAGCAGCCTAATCAAACAGGGAGCTAACTATGGCTACACCTTC. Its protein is CASSLIKQGANYGYTF.

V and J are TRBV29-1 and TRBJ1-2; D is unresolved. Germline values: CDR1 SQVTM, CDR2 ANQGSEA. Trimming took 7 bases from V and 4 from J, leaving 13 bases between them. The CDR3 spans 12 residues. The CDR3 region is CSAPTTGYGYTF. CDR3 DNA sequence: TGCAGCGCTCCGACGACGGGCTATGGCTACACCTTC.

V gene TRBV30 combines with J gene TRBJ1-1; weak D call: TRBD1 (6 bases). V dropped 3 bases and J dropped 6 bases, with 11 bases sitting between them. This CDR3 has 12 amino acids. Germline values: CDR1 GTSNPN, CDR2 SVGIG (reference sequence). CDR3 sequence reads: CAWSFRGPEAFF. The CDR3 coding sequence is TGTGCCTGGAGCTTCAGGGGTCCTGAAGCTTTCTTT.

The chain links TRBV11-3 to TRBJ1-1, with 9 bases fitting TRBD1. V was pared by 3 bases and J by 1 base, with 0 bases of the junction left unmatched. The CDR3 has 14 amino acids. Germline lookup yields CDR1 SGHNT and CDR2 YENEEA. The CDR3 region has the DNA TGTGCCAGCAGCTTGGACAGGGGGAACACTGAAGCTTTCTTT. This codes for CASSLDRGNTEAFF.